The rows below give T cell receptor beta chains drawn from one sample of a study of cytomegalovirus exposure and HLA in healthy donors. Sequencing was performed with immunoSEQ multiplex PCR; in TCRdb, only in-frame clones are kept and a portion is missing. The sample contains 220,000 or so clones, roughly 84% of which appear only once. Sequencing was performed on PBMCs. The receptor source for this set is a man aged 50 to 59 in good health and CMV-seronegative. CDR3s include the opening cysteine and the closing phenylalanine or tryptophan. Each record gives: clone size, V gene, J gene, D gene, CDR3 DNA, CDR3 protein. D genes are given only for firm matches. For some rows the clone size is stated as once, few or many, or as a class when expanded; others skip it.

-	TRBV30	TRBJ1-4	-	TGTGCCTGGAGTGTACCGGGGAGTTATAAAAAACTGTTTTTT	CAWSVPGSYKKLFF
-	TRBV4-1	TRBJ2-2	-	TGCGCCAGCAGCCAAGCTCCGAGGACCGGGGAGCTGTTTTTT	CASSQAPRTGELFF
-	TRBV16	TRBJ1-2	TRBD1	TGTGCCAGCAGCCAAGGACAGGGAAATGGCTACACCTTC	CASSQGQGNGYTF
-	TRBV27	TRBJ1-1	-	TGTGCCAGCAGCTCCTGGACATTCGGGCGGACTGAAGCTTTCTTT	CASSSWTFGRTEAFF
-	TRBV28	TRBJ1-4	TRBD1	TGTGCCAGCAGTTCGGGACAGGGGGCCCGAAAACTGTTTTTT	CASSSGQGARKLFF
-	TRBV28	TRBJ2-7	-	TGTGCCAGCAGTGAGACAGTACTTATCTACGAGCAGTACTTC	CASSETVLIYEQYF
-	TRBV28	TRBJ2-5	TRBD1	TGTGCCAGCAGCCCAGACAGGGCCCTCCGGGAGACCCAGTACTTC	CASSPDRALRETQYF
-	TRBV7-9	TRBJ2-3	-	TGTGCCAGCAGAATTACTAGCACAGATACGCAGTATTTT	CASRITSTDTQYF
-	TRBV5-1	TRBJ1-2	TRBD1	TGCGCCAGCAGCTCGACAGGGGCGATAGCTAACTATGGCTACACCTTC	CASSSTGAIANYGYTF
-	TRBV5-1	TRBJ2-1	TRBD2	TGCGCCAGCAGGGCTAGCGGAGTATCCTACAATGAGCAGTTCTTC	CASRASGVSYNEQFF
once	TRBV11-2	TRBJ2-5	TRBD1	TGTGCCAGCAGCTTAGTCCGGGACAGGGGTTCCCAAGAGACCCAGTACTTC	CASSLVRDRGSQETQYF
-	TRBV18	TRBJ1-1	TRBD1	TGTGCCAGCTCACCTAGACAGGGGGTGAACACTGAAGCTTTCTTT	CASSPRQGVNTEAFF
few	TRBV12-2	TRBJ2-6	-	TGTGCAAGTCGCTTATCCGGGACAGTGAGTGTTTCGCTCGGGGCCAACGTCCTGACTTTC	CASRLSGTVSVSLGANVLTF
-	TRBV11-1	TRBJ2-1	TRBD2	TGTGCCAGCAGTCGAGGGACTAGCGGACAGAGCTCCTACAATGAGCAGTTCTTC	CASSRGTSGQSSYNEQFF
-	TRBV28	TRBJ1-2	TRBD1	TGTGCCAGCAGTCTGGGACAGTTTAACTATGGCTACACCTTC	CASSLGQFNYGYTF
-	TRBV2	TRBJ2-5	TRBD1	TGTGCCAGCAGGACAGGGGCCGAGACCCAGTACTTC	CASRTGAETQYF
-	TRBV27	TRBJ1-5	TRBD1	TGTGCCAGCAGCCAGGGACAGGGGGTTAGTCAGCCCCAGCATTTT	CASSQGQGVSQPQHF
-	TRBV18	TRBJ2-2	TRBD2	TGTGCCAGCTCACCTAAAGGCCTAGCGGCCTCGAACACCGGGGAGCTGTTTTTT	CASSPKGLAASNTGELFF
-	TRBV28	TRBJ1-5	TRBD1	TGTGCCAGCAGTGCTCCGGGACAGGGGAATCAGCCCCAGCATTTT	CASSAPGQGNQPQHF
-	TRBV6-5	TRBJ2-7	TRBD2	TGTGCCAGCAGACAAACTAGCGGGAGCTCCTACGAGCAGTACTTC	CASRQTSGSSYEQYF
few	TRBV6-5	TRBJ2-7	-	TGTGCCAGCAGCCAACCCGCTAGGGGGAATTACGAGCAGTACTTC	CASSQPARGNYEQYF
-	TRBV5-1	TRBJ2-7	-	TGCGCCAGCAGCTTGGGGACTGTCACCTACGAGCAGTACTTC	CASSLGTVTYEQYF
-	TRBV9	TRBJ2-2	TRBD1	TGTGCCAGCAACGGACAGGGAAGTACCGGGGAGCTGTTTTTT	CASNGQGSTGELFF
-	TRBV6-5	TRBJ2-6	-	TGTGCCAGCCGGAGGCAGACTGGGGCCAACGTCCTGACTTTC	CASRRQTGANVLTF
-	TRBV28	TRBJ1-2	TRBD1	TGTGCCAGCAGTTTTCCGGGACAGACCTATGGCTACACCTTC	CASSFPGQTYGYTF
few	TRBV28	TRBJ1-6	TRBD1	TGTGCCAGCAGTTTATACAGGGGGCCCAATAATTCACCCCTCCACTTT	CASSLYRGPNNSPLHF
once	TRBV5-1	TRBJ2-7	-	TGCGCCAGCAGCTTGGTCCAGGGAATGAACTACGAGCAGTACTTC	CASSLVQGMNYEQYF
-	TRBV7-9	TRBJ2-1	-	TGTGCCAGCAGCTTCCCCGGAGGCCTGGATGAGCAGTTCTTC	CASSFPGGLDEQFF
-	TRBV21-1	TRBJ1-2	-	TGTGCCAGCAGCAAACGATCCTGGGGACAAGGCTATGGCTACACCTTC	CASSKRSWGQGYGYTF
-	TRBV9	TRBJ2-5	TRBD2	TGTGCCAGCAGCGTCGGGACTAGCGGACAAGAGACCCAGTACTTC	CASSVGTSGQETQYF
-	TRBV5-4	TRBJ2-7	TRBD2	TGTGCCAGCAGCTTGGGAAGCGGGGCTTCCTACGAGCAGTACTTC	CASSLGSGASYEQYF
-	TRBV9	TRBJ2-3	-	TGTGCCAGCAGCGCCCCCGGGGTCCCTGGCACAGATACGCAGTATTTT	CASSAPGVPGTDTQYF
-	TRBV21-1	TRBJ2-7	-	TGTGCCAGCAGCAAAAAAAGGACTAGCGGGAGCACCGAGAGCTCCTACGAGCAGTACTTC	CASSKKRTSGSTESSYEQYF
few	TRBV28	TRBJ2-7	-	TGTGCCAGCAGCTTAGAGAGCGGCTACGAGCAGTACTTC	CASSLESGYEQYF
-	TRBV19	TRBJ2-1	-	TGTGCCAGTAGTGTAACTAGTAACCATGAGCAGTTCTTC	CASSVTSNHEQFF
-	TRBV5-1	TRBJ2-2	TRBD1	TGCGCCAGCAGCGTGGGACAGTACACCGGGGAGCTGTTTTTT	CASSVGQYTGELFF
-	TRBV28	TRBJ1-2	-	TGTGCCAGCAGTTTGTACAGGCAGGCCAATGGCTACACCTTC	CASSLYRQANGYTF
-	TRBV19	TRBJ1-5	-	TGTGCCAGTAGTATGTCAGGCCAGCCCCAGCATTTT	CASSMSGQPQHF
-	TRBV19	TRBJ1-1	-	TGTGCCAGTAGGACAGAACCCATGAACACTGAAGCTTTCTTT	CASRTEPMNTEAFF
once	TRBV14	TRBJ2-7	TRBD2	TGTGCCAGCAGCTTGACCGGACTAGCGCCTTACGAGCAGTACTTC	CASSLTGLAPYEQYF
-	TRBV27	TRBJ2-7	TRBD1	TGTGCCAGCAGTTTCAGTGACAGGGACGAGCAGTACTTC	CASSFSDRDEQYF
-	TRBV7-2	TRBJ2-5	-	TGTGCCAGCATTTCTGAAGAGACCCAGTACTTC	CASISEETQYF
few	TRBV5-1	TRBJ2-7	-	TGCGCCAGCAGCGCCAATCCCGATAGCTACGAGCAGTACTTC	CASSANPDSYEQYF
-	TRBV27	TRBJ2-2	-	TGTGCCAGCAGTTTATCGAGCGGCACCGGGGAGCTGTTTTTT	CASSLSSGTGELFF
-	TRBV30	TRBJ2-1	TRBD1	TGTGCCTGGATAAGGGGACAGGGGAATGAGCAGTTCTTC	CAWIRGQGNEQFF
few	TRBV5-1	TRBJ1-2	TRBD1	TGCGCCAGCAGCTTACGGACAGGGGAGAGCTACGGCTACACCTTC	CASSLRTGESYGYTF
-	TRBV6-4	TRBJ2-7	-	TGTGCCAGCCGAGGGGGGGAACACTCCTACGAGCAGTACTTC	CASRGGEHSYEQYF
-	TRBV21-1	TRBJ1-1	-	TGTGCCAGCAGCAAAGATGACTGTACCCGAGGCGACACTGAAGCTTTCTTT	CASSKDDCTRGDTEAFF
-	TRBV6-6	TRBJ2-1	-	TGTGCCAGCAGTTACCCGGACGGAGGAGGGCAGTTCTTC	CASSYPDGGGQFF
-	TRBV14	TRBJ2-7	TRBD2	TGTGCCAGCAGCCAAGAAGGCGCGGGAGGATACGAGCAGTACTTC	CASSQEGAGGYEQYF
-	TRBV9	TRBJ2-1	TRBD2	TGTACAAGCTCCCCTGGGCTAGCGGGAGACAATGAGCAGTTCTTC	CTSSPGLAGDNEQFF
-	TRBV27	TRBJ2-1	TRBD2	TGTGCCAGCAGTCCGCCGGCGACTAGCGGGAGGACCTACAATGAGCAGTTCTTC	CASSPPATSGRTYNEQFF
-	TRBV11-2	TRBJ2-1	-	TGTGCCAGCAGCTTAAACCCTAGGGCAGGGGCAGTAAGGAATGAGCAGTTCTTC	CASSLNPRAGAVRNEQFF
-	TRBV9	TRBJ2-2	TRBD2	TGTGCCAGCAGCGTGACCTTAGCGGGAGAGGCCGGGGAGCTGTTTTTT	CASSVTLAGEAGELFF